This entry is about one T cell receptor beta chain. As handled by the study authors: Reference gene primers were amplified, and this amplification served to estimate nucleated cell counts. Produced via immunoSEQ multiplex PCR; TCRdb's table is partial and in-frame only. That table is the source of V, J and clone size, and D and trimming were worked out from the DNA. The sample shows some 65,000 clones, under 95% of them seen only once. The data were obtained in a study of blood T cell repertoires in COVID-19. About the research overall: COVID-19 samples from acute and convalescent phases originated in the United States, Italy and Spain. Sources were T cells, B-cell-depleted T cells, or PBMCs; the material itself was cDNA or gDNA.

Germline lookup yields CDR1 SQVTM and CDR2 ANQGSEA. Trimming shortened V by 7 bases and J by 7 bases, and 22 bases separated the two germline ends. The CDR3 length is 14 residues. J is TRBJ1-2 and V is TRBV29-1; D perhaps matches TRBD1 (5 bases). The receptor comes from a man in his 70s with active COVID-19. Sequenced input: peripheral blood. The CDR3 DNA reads TGCAGCGCCCCACCCGGGCAGGGCGTCTTTGGCTACACCTTC. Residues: CSAPPGQGVFGYTF.